This is a list of T cell receptor beta chains from one sample in a study of blood T cells in healthy people across ages. TCRdb itself ran the 5' RACE reads through MiXCR, one entry per CDR3 protein. Among 700,000 to 950,000 distinct CDR3 sequences, 43% were seen once, and the ten largest hold more than 20%. The sequenced sample consisted of blood. Source of these receptors: a woman aged 60-75 years in good health. The CDR3 runs from the conserved cysteine through the conserved F or W. A D gene is named only where the DNA matches it firmly. Clone sizes are given selectively: once, few, many, or a class where the clone is expanded.

clone_size	j_call	v_call	d_call	cdr3_nt	cdr3_aa
few	TRBJ1-2	TRBV5-5	TRBD1	TGTGCCAGCAGCTTGGCCGGACAGGCCATCCAGGGCTACACCTTC	CASSLAGQAIQGYTF
.	TRBJ1-1	TRBV3-1	.	TGTGCCAGCAGCCAAGTCCTCAGGGAGACTGAAGCTTTCTTT	CASSQVLRETEAFF
few	TRBJ2-3	TRBV29-1	TRBD2	TGCAGCGTTGTCGGGACTAGCGTAAATACGCAGTATTTT	CSVVGTSVNTQYF
many	TRBJ2-5	TRBV10-3	TRBD2	TGTGCCATCAGTGAGTCGATGGCCACTAGCGCGAATCAGTACTTC	CAISESMATSANQYF
.	TRBJ1-5	TRBV7-2	TRBD1	TGTGCCAGCAGCTCCGACAGGGGTTGGCAGCCCCAGCATTTT	CASSSDRGWQPQHF
once	TRBJ2-5	TRBV21-1	.	TGTGCCAGCAGACGGGGTGGCAGTCTCACCTTGGGGGAGGAGACCCAGTACTTC	CASRRGGSLTLGEETQYF
.	TRBJ2-7	TRBV5-1	TRBD2	TGCGCCAGCGGACTAGCGGGAGGCCTCTCTTTCTACGAGCAGTACTTC	CASGLAGGLSFYEQYF
few	TRBJ2-2	TRBV7-9	.	TGTGCCACCGACAGGCCTGCGAACACCGGGGAGCTGTTTTTT	CATDRPANTGELFF
.	TRBJ2-1	TRBV7-9	TRBD2	TGTGCCAGCAGCTTTTCTGAGGGAGGGCCTGAGCAGTTCTTC	CASSFSEGGPEQFF
.	TRBJ2-7	TRBV20-1	TRBD1	TGCAGTGCCCCGGGACAGGGGGCCCACGAGCAGTACTTC	CSAPGQGAHEQYF
few	TRBJ2-3	TRBV27	.	TGTGCCAGCAGTATAGGAGATACGCAGTATTTT	CASSIGDTQYF